This is a list of T cell receptor beta chains from one sample in a study of shared clonotypes between healthy human individuals. Clones were sequenced by immunoSEQ multiplex PCR, and TCRdb holds only the in-frame ones, with some missing. The table includes 2.3 million or so clones, 90% to 95% detected once. Sequencing input: naive CD4+ T cells from PBMCs. All receptors come from a man between 18 and 35 years old in good health. Some clones in this sample may be carry-over from other donors' samples. Both conserved end residues are part of each CDR3. The D gene is left open where the match is weak. Not all rows give a size; the values are once, few, many and, for expanded clones, a class.

length	size	V	D	J	DNA	CDR3
16	.	TRBV4-1	.	TRBJ1-2	TGCGCCAGCAGCCAAGTGGGCCTCCCCGCCGGCTATGGCTACACCTTC	CASSQVGLPAGYGYTF
11	.	TRBV29-1	TRBD1	TRBJ1-1	TGCAGCGTGGGGACAGGCCCTTCAGCTTTCTTT	CSVGTGPSAFF
14	once	TRBV2	.	TRBJ1-3	TGTGCCAGCAGCCAGGTAGTCTCTGGAAACACCATATATTTT	CASSQVVSGNTIYF
12	.	TRBV7-3	.	TRBJ1-1	TGTGCCAGCAGCTTACCTGGCACTGAAGCTTTCTTT	CASSLPGTEAFF
15	.	TRBV7-2	TRBD2	TRBJ2-3	TGTGCCAGCAGCTCTCCTAGCGGGAGCACAGATACGCAGTATTTT	CASSSPSGSTDTQYF
15	.	TRBV7-3	.	TRBJ2-1	TGTGCCAGCAGCTTAAGTGGGAGCTCCTACAATGAGCAGTTCTTC	CASSLSGSSYNEQFF
15	.	TRBV7-6	TRBD1	TRBJ2-7	TGTGCCAGCAGCTTAGCAGGGACAGGGTACCACGAGCAGTACTTC	CASSLAGTGYHEQYF
15	.	TRBV7-9	.	TRBJ1-1	TGTGCCAGCAGTTTACGGCCCGGGTTGAACACTGAAGCTTTCTTT	CASSLRPGLNTEAFF
14	once	TRBV5-1	.	TRBJ1-1	TGCGCCAGCAGCTTGGTGATGGAGGACAGTGAAGCTTTCTTT	CASSLVMEDSEAFF
14	once	TRBV5-6	TRBD1	TRBJ1-2	TGTGCCAGCAGCTTGGACAGGGGGCTGTCTGGCTACACCTTC	CASSLDRGLSGYTF
15	.	TRBV6-1	.	TRBJ2-7	TGTGCCAGCAGCCCGGGACTCACGAGGGCCTACGAGCAGTACTTC	CASSPGLTRAYEQYF
13	.	TRBV19	.	TRBJ2-7	TGTGCCAGTAGGGGGTGGGCTTCCTACGAGCAGTACTTC	CASRGWASYEQYF
15	.	TRBV9	TRBD2	TRBJ2-1	TGTGCCAGCAGCGTAGTTAGCGGGGGTTACAATGAGCAGTTCTTC	CASSVVSGGYNEQFF
18	once	TRBV28	TRBD2	TRBJ2-5	TGTGCCAGCAGTTACCTGGGGACTAGCGGGAGGAGCCAAGAGACCCAGTACTTC	CASSYLGTSGRSQETQYF
13	once	TRBV5-1	.	TRBJ1-2	TGCGCCAGCAGCTCTTCGCCGAACTATGGCTACACCTTC	CASSSSPNYGYTF
14	.	TRBV11-2	.	TRBJ2-5	TGTGCCAGCAGCTCCCACAGGGTAATTAGGGCCCAGTACTTC	CASSSHRVIRAQYF
16	.	TRBV9	.	TRBJ1-2	TGTGCCAGCAGCGTAGGGGGGACCCAACGGGCCTATGGCTACACCTTC	CASSVGGTQRAYGYTF
15	.	TRBV5-1	.	TRBJ1-2	TGCGCCAGCAGCTTGGACCCAGGGCAAAACTATGGCTACACCTTC	CASSLDPGQNYGYTF
16	.	TRBV4-2	TRBD1	TRBJ2-5	TGTGCCAGCAGCCGAGCACTCCGGGACAGCCAAGAGACCCAGTACTTC	CASSRALRDSQETQYF
14	.	TRBV7-3	.	TRBJ2-3	TGTGCCAGCAGCTTAAAACAGAGCACAGATACGCAGTATTTT	CASSLKQSTDTQYF
16	.	TRBV5-4	TRBD2	TRBJ2-1	TGTGCCAGCAGCGCGCCCACTAGCGGCCGCTACAATGAGCAGTTCTTC	CASSAPTSGRYNEQFF
14	.	TRBV6-1	TRBD2	TRBJ2-7	TGTGCCAGCACCGATTATAGCGGGAAGCGCGAGCAGTACTTC	CASTDYSGKREQYF
15	once	TRBV28	.	TRBJ1-5	TGTGCCAGCAGTTTATATGGGGGTAGCAATCAGCCCCAGCATTTT	CASSLYGGSNQPQHF
16	.	TRBV11-2	TRBD2	TRBJ2-5	TGTGCCAGCAGCATGGGACTAGCGGAGTACCAAGAGACCCAGTACTTC	CASSMGLAEYQETQYF
15	.	TRBV5-1	.	TRBJ2-4	TGCGCCAGCAGCCCCCTTAGCAGAGGGTCGGACATTCAGTACTTC	CASSPLSRGSDIQYF
16	.	TRBV28	.	TRBJ1-2	TGTGCCAGCAGTTTCCAACTAGGACAGCCTAACTATGGCTACACCTTC	CASSFQLGQPNYGYTF
14	.	TRBV5-4	.	TRBJ1-1	TGTGCCAGCAGAGGACCCCGGGAGAACACTGAAGCTTTCTTT	CASRGPRENTEAFF
20	.	TRBV28	TRBD1	TRBJ1-5	TGTGCCAGCAGTTCTTATTCTTCTTGGACAGGGGTGTACAGCAATCAGCCCCAGCATTTT	CASSSYSSWTGVYSNQPQHF
12	.	TRBV7-9	.	TRBJ2-5	TGTGCCAGCAGCGGCCCCATGCAGACCCAGTACTTC	CASSGPMQTQYF
16	.	TRBV7-6	.	TRBJ2-2	TGTGCCACATTATACTACAGGGAAAAACAGACCGGGGAGCTGTTTTTT	CATLYYREKQTGELFF
14	.	TRBV12-5	TRBD2	TRBJ2-3	TGTGCTAGTGGCGGTGGGAGGGTCCAAGATACGCAGTATTTT	CASGGGRVQDTQYF
18	.	TRBV27	.	TRBJ2-7	TGTGCCAGCAGTTTAGTGTGGGGGCGTGACGGGAATCCCTACGAGCAGTACTTC	CASSLVWGRDGNPYEQYF
17	.	TRBV4-2	TRBD2	TRBJ2-3	TGTGCCAGCAGCCAAGTTAAGAGCGGGAGGGCCGTGGATACGCAGTATTTT	CASSQVKSGRAVDTQYF
14	.	TRBV28	TRBD1	TRBJ1-2	TGTGCCAGCAGTACACCCGGACAGGTCGGGGGCTACACCTTC	CASSTPGQVGGYTF
13	.	TRBV5-6	.	TRBJ2-7	TGTGCCAGCAGCAGGGACTCTAAATACGAGCAGTACTTC	CASSRDSKYEQYF
15	.	TRBV11-2	TRBD2	TRBJ2-1	TGTGCCAGCAGCCTCGGGGAGCGGGGACACAATGAGCAGTTCTTC	CASSLGERGHNEQFF
20	.	TRBV7-2	TRBD1	TRBJ1-5	TGTGCCAGCAGCTTAGCGGTTGCCGGACAGGCCTTCTATAGCAATCAGCCCCAGCATTTT	CASSLAVAGQAFYSNQPQHF
15	.	TRBV18	TRBD2	TRBJ2-7	TGTGCCAGCTCACCAAGGCCTAGCGGCTACTACGAGCAGTACTTC	CASSPRPSGYYEQYF
15	.	TRBV28	.	TRBJ2-1	TGTGCCATCCAGGGGGGAACCCGCTCCTACAATGAGCAGTTCTTC	CAIQGGTRSYNEQFF
14	.	TRBV6-9	TRBD1	TRBJ2-5	TGTGCCAGCAGTCAAGACAGGGGGCAAGAGACCCAGTACTTC	CASSQDRGQETQYF
16	.	TRBV28	.	TRBJ1-2	TGTGCCAGCAGTCAGATAAAGTCGGGACTGCCTTATGGCTACACCTTC	CASSQIKSGLPYGYTF
13	.	TRBV9	.	TRBJ2-5	TGTGCCAGCAGCGAAAGCGGTACGAGGACCCAGTACTTC	CASSESGTRTQYF
11	.	TRBV28	.	TRBJ2-5	TGTGCCAGCACCGGGGCTGAGACCCAGTACTTC	CASTGAETQYF
15	.	TRBV28	TRBD2	TRBJ2-7	TGTGCCAGCAGTTCCGAGGCTAGCGGGAGGTACGAGCAGTACTTC	CASSSEASGRYEQYF
11	.	TRBV29-1	.	TRBJ2-7	TGCAGCGGCCGGACTTCCTACGAGCAGTACTTC	CSGRTSYEQYF
15	.	TRBV10-2	TRBD1	TRBJ1-5	TGCGCCAGCAGTCTACCGGGACAGGGATATCAGCCCCAGCATTTT	CASSLPGQGYQPQHF